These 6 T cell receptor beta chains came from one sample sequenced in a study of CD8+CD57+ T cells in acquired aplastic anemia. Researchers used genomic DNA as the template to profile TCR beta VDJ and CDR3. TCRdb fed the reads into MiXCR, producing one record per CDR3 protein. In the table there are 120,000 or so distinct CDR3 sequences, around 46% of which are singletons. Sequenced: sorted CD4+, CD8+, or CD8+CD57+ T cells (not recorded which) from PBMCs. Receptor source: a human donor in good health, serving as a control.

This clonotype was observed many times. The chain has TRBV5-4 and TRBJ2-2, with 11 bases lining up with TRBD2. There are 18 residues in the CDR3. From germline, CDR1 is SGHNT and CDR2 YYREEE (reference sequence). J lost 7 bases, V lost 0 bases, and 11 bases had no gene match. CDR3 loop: CASSLGQPSGGTNGELFF. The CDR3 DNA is TGTGCCAGCAGCTTGGGGCAACCTAGCGGGGGGACGAACGGGGAGCTGTTTTTT.

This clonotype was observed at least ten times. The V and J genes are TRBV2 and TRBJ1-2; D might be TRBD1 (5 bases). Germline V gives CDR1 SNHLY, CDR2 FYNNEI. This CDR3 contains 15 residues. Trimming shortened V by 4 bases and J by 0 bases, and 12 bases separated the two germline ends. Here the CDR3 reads CASSVWGTANYGYTF. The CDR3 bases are TGTGCCAGCAGTGTATGGGGGACCGCTAACTATGGCTACACCTTC.

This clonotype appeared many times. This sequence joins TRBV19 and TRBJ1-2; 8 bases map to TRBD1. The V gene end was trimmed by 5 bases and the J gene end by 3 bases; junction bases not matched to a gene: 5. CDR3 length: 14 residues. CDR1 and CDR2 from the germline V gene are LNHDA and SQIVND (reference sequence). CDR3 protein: CASSPDRGYYGYTF. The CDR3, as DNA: TGTGCCAGTAGTCCCGACAGGGGCTACTATGGCTACACCTTC.

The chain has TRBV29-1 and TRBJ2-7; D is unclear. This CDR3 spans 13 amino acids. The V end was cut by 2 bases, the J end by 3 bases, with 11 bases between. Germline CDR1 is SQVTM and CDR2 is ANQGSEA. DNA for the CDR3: TGCAGCGTTGAAAGGTCCAGCAACTACGAGCAGTACGTC. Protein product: CSVERSSNYEQYV.

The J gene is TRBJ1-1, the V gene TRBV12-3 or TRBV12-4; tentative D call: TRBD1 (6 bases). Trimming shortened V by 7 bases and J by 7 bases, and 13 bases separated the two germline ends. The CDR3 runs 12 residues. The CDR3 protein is CASTPGHDEAFF. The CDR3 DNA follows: TGTGCCAGCACCCCGGGACACGATGAAGCTTTCTTT.

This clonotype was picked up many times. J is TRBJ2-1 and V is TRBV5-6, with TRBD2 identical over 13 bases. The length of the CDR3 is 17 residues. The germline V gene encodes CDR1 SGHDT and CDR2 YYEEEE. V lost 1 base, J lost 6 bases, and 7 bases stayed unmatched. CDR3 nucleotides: TGTGCCAGCAGCTTGAGGATACTAGCGGGGGGGACCAATGAGCAGTTCTTC. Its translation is CASSLRILAGGTNEQFF. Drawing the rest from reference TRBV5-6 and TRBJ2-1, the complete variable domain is DAGVTQSPTHLIKTRGQQVTLRCSPKSGHDTVSWYQQALGQGPQFIFQYYEEEERQRGNFPDRFSGHQFPNYSSELNVNALLLGDSALYLCASSLRILAGGTNEQFFGPGTRLTVL.